A single T cell receptor (beta chain) is shown here with its context. Antigen unknown. The CDR3 totals 13 residues. Unmatched junction bases numbered 7, after V lost 7 bases and J lost 7 bases. CDR1 is WNHNN and CDR2 is SYGVQD in the germline V gene (reference sequence). The second PCR ran roughly 6 to 11 cycles with a sample-barcoded 5' primer and J-beta primers. Each cDNA molecule, via a template-switch adaptor with 12 random nucleotides, was tagged. TCRdb reanalysed the 5' RACE reads using MiXCR and keeps one entry per CDR3 protein. The repertoire includes hundreds of thousands of distinct CDR3 sequences, about 53% of them detected once, and 30% to 40% sits in the top ten. The data stem from a study of blood T cells in healthy people across ages. Overall study results and limits: What prevented conclusive comparison of naive and antigen-experienced cells was that PBMCs were unsorted. It was held that the diversity estimates obtained from one million T cells were underestimates.

Healthy Caucasian individuals from Russia aged about 6 to 100 were enrolled as donors. The sequenced sample consisted of blood. The chain employs TRBV10-1 and TRBJ1-5, with TRBD1 identical over 7 bases. This TCR was sampled from a man in his 60s in good health. This chain's CDR3 is CASTVTGVQPQHF. The CDR3 DNA reads TGCGCCAGCACCGTCACAGGGGTCCAGCCCCAGCATTTT.